One sample yielded the 27 T cell receptor beta chains listed below, sequenced in a study of regulatory T cells in long-lasting Graves disease. Documented time point: persistent/refractory GD, antithyroid drugs over 5 years with positive TRAb. Preparation of the TCR library used RNA extracted from PBMCs. HTBI primers from iRepertoire and Arm-PCR of CDR3 regions yielded the TCR beta libraries. TCRdb ran MiXCR on the multiplex PCR reads and lists one entry per CDR3 protein. This sample has about 460,000 distinct CDR3 sequences, with around a fifth found just once. The sequenced sample was peripheral blood mononuclear cells (PBMCs), obtained when the disease was refractory, from a patient treated with antithyroid drugs. The source of these receptors is a female donor with Graves disease.

This sequence joins TRBV29-1 and TRBJ1-2, with 7 positions matching TRBD1. After removal of 6 bases from V and 0 bases from J, the junction contained 13 bases not matched to a gene. This CDR3 region has 16 residues. CDR1 and CDR2 from the germline V gene are SQVTM and ANQGSEA. The CDR3 sequence: CSVAFYRDSTNYGYTF. The CDR3 DNA sequence: TGCAGCGTCGCATTCTACCGGGACAGCACTAACTATGGCTACACCTTC.

The V and J genes are TRBV5-1 and TRBJ2-2; 7 positions agree with TRBD1. V shed 0 bases and J 4 bases; nucleotides not matched to a gene: 12. Germline CDR1 is SGHRS and CDR2 is YFSETQ. The CDR3 contains 18 residues. The CDR3 protein is CASSLEQGDAVATGELFF. CDR3 nucleotides: TGCGCCAGCAGCTTGGAGCAGGGGGATGCGGTTGCCACCGGGGAGCTGTTTTTT.

A remark on this clonotype: A junction boundary mismatches the germline segment, possibly from a read error. The genes are TRBV7-9 and TRBJ1-1; no clear D gene. The CDR3 is 13 residues long. In germline, CDR1 is SEHNR, CDR2 FQNEAQ (reference sequence). The CDR3 spells CASSAGLNTKAFF. CDR3 DNA sequence: TGTGCCAGCAGCGCCGGTCTGAACACTAAAGCTTTCTTT.

The chain couples TRBV10-3 to TRBJ1-2; D call uncertain. CDR3 length equals 12 residues. Germline assignment: CDR1 ENHRY and CDR2 SYGVKD. With 1 base removed from V and 8 bases from J, the gap between germline ends came to 8 bases. The CDR3, as DNA: TGTGCCATCAGTGAGTTGGGTCGCGGCTACACCTTC. It translates to CAISELGRGYTF.

Details on this clonotype: Possible read error: a much larger clone is one base away. The chain joins TRBV6-2 or TRBV6-3 to TRBJ2-7; D is unresolved. The CDR3 is 20 amino acids. The germline V gene has CDR1 MNHEY and CDR2 SVGEGT. The CDR3 nucleotides read TGTGCCAGGAGTTACTCCCCCAGTGGGTATCGGCTCGGCCCATCCTACGAGCAGTACTTC. Translated, it gives CARSYSPSGYRLGPSYEQYF.

This clonotype came up many times. This chain links TRBV28 with TRBJ1-3, with D possibly being TRBD1 (6 bases). The CDR3 spans 15 residues. V lost 7 bases and J lost 4, with 17 bases in between. Germline-derived CDR1 and CDR2 are MDHEN and SYDVKM. The CDR3 nucleotides read TGTGCCAGCACCAATAGACAGGCGCTCGGAAACACCATATATTTT. Encoded protein: CASTNRQALGNTIYF.

This clonotype was seen only a few times. The chain links TRBV12-3 or TRBV12-4 to TRBJ2-2; perhaps TRBD1 as D (6 bases). The CDR3 contains 16 residues. Trimming left V 3 bases short and J 6 bases short, with 17 bases between. The CDR3 DNA sequence: TGTGCCAGCAGTTTGGGCAGACAGGTTGTCCCCGGGGAGCTGTTTTTT. As protein: CASSLGRQVVPGELFF.

In its sample, this clonotype was seen many times. This rearrangement joins TRBV30 to TRBJ1-2; D not certain. The CDR3 totals 13 residues. Germline CDR1 GTSNPN, CDR2 SVGIG (reference sequence). V lost 1 base and J lost 10, with 16 bases in between. The CDR3 loop is CAWSGLASWVYTF. CDR3 nucleotides: TGTGCCTGGAGTGGTCTGGCCTCCTGGGTCTACACCTTC. The full variable domain, with the rest looked up from reference TRBV30 and TRBJ1-2, is SQTIHQWPATLVQPVGSPLSLECTVEGTSNPNLYWYRQAAGRGLQLLFYSVGIGQISSEVPQNLSASRPQDRQFILSSKKLLLSDSGFYLCAWSGLASWVYTFGSGTRLTVV.

The chain carries TRBV11-2 and TRBJ2-2, with 7 bases aligning to TRBD2. The CDR3 loop spans 14 amino acids. The germline gives CDR1 SGHAT, CDR2 FQNNGV. Trimming took 4 bases from V and 6 from J; bases not matched to a gene: 5. The CDR3 protein is CASSWREFAGELFF. The DNA of the CDR3 is TGTGCCAGCAGCTGGCGGGAGTTCGCCGGGGAGCTGTTTTTT.

This clonotype was detected a few times. J is TRBJ1-5 and V is TRBV20-1, with 11 nucleotides matching TRBD1. Germline CDR1 DFQATT, CDR2 SNEGSKA (reference sequence). There are 16 residues in the CDR3. V shed 0 bases, J shed 4 bases, and the junction held 5 bases outside the gene matches. The chain's CDR3 is CSARDEDRGLNQPQHF. The DNA for the CDR3 is TGCAGTGCTAGAGATGAGGACAGGGGGCTAAATCAGCCCCAGCATTTT.

This clonotype has a handful of counts. The chain's CDR3 is CSSLENTEAFF. The CDR3 coding sequence is TGCAGCAGCCTCGAGAACACTGAAGCTTTCTTT. V usage is TRBV29-1 and J usage is TRBJ1-1, with no clear D. The length of the CDR3 is 11 residues. Germline V lookup: CDR1 SQVTM, CDR2 ANQGSEA. V gave up 8 bases and J gave up 1 base, with 8 bases separating them.

Ten or more counts support this clonotype. V is TRBV27 and J is TRBJ1-1, with a weak D call TRBD1 (6 bases). The germline V gene has CDR1 MNHEY and CDR2 SMNVEV (reference sequence). The CDR3 is 17 amino acids. The V and J ends lost 2 bases and 0 bases respectively, with 16 bases between them. CDR3 residues: CASSLVFRGAMNTEAFF. In DNA, the CDR3 is TGTGCCAGCAGTTTAGTGTTTCGGGGGGCGATGAACACTGAAGCTTTCTTT.

The chain carries TRBV7-2 and TRBJ2-7, with 7 bases fitting TRBD1. CDR1 is SGHTA, CDR2 FQGNSA, per germline. V shed 5 bases, J shed 3 bases, and the junction held 4 bases outside the gene matches. The CDR3 totals 13 residues. This CDR3 reads CASSGTAYYEQYF. The DNA of the CDR3 is TGTGCCAGCAGCGGGACAGCTTACTACGAGCAGTACTTC.

The chain links TRBV7-3 to TRBJ2-2; TRBD2 agrees at 8 bases. The J segment lost 5 bases and the V segment lost 5 bases, leaving 13 bases of the junction unmatched. Germline CDR1 is SGHTA and CDR2 is FQGTGA. The CDR3 covers 17 residues. CDR3 sequence reads: CASSPNRAGGKTGELFF. CDR3 DNA sequence: TGTGCCAGCAGCCCTAACAGGGCGGGGGGAAAAACCGGGGAGCTGTTTTTT.

The table lists this clonotype with a few counts. This rearrangement joins TRBV19 to TRBJ2-7; D may be TRBD2 (7 bases). V was pared by 3 bases and J by 0 bases, with 18 bases between. The germline gives CDR1 LNHDA, CDR2 SQIVND (reference sequence). CDR3 size: 17 residues. CDR3 nucleotide sequence: TGTGCCAGTAGTATGATGGGGGGGGCTGATCGCTCCTACGAGCAGTACTTC. Protein sequence: CASSMMGGADRSYEQYF.

This clonotype was counted many times. The chain has TRBV18 and TRBJ2-5, with TRBD2 matching over 7 bases. Per germline, CDR1 KGHSH and CDR2 LQKENI. The CDR3 is 16 amino acids. After removal of 1 base from V and 2 bases from J, the junction contained 7 bases not matched to a gene. CDR3 residues: CASSPLSLALQETQYF. The CDR3 DNA is TGTGCCAGCTCACCACTGTCACTAGCGTTGCAAGAGACCCAGTACTTC.

This clonotype was recorded only once. A much larger clone is a single base away; this may be a read error. The chain couples TRBV6-2 or TRBV6-3 to TRBJ1-2; 7 nucleotides match TRBD1. The CDR3 covers 15 residues. Germline V gene sequence: CDR1 MNHEY, CDR2 SVGEGT. Unmatched junction bases numbered 11, after V lost 5 bases and J lost 5 bases. The CDR3 protein is CASSVIWDSPYGYTF. CDR3 sequence (DNA): TGTGCCAGCAGTGTAATATGGGACAGCCCGTATGGCTACACCTTC.

This clonotype occurred many times. A much larger clone sits a single nucleotide away, making a read error possible. The chain combines TRBV7-3 with TRBJ2-5, with D possibly TRBD1 on 5 matching bases. The length of the CDR3 is 13 residues. The V end was cut by 6 bases, the J end by 1 base, with 9 bases between. Per germline, CDR1 SGHTA and CDR2 FQGTGA. This CDR3 reads CASSFQGQETQYF. In nucleotides, the CDR3 is TGTGCCAGCAGTTTTCAGGGCCAAGAGACCCAGTACTTC.

This clonotype was observed a few times. The rearrangement uses TRBV5-1 and TRBJ2-3; the D gene is possibly TRBD1 (5 bases). Germline values: CDR1 SGHRS, CDR2 YFSETQ. Trimming took 0 bases from V and 5 from J, leaving 13 bases between them. The CDR3 consists of 15 residues. CDR3 in DNA: TGCGCCAGCAGCTTGGACTCAGGGCTCGGAGATACGCAGTATTTT. Its protein product is CASSLDSGLGDTQYF.

This clonotype was observed a few times. This chain connects TRBV20-1 to TRBJ2-7; TRBD1 matches 9 bases. The CDR3 sequence is 14 residues long. The V and J ends lost 6 bases and 7 bases, in that order; junction bases with no gene match: 13. The V gene's germline CDR1 is DFQATT and CDR2 SNEGSKA (reference sequence). The DNA for the CDR3 is TGCAGTGCCCCCGTTTTAGGGACAGGGTGGGAGCAGTACTTC. It yields the protein CSAPVLGTGWEQYF.

The J gene is TRBJ2-1, the V gene TRBV20-1; perhaps D is TRBD1 or TRBD2 (6 bases each). Germline loops: CDR1 DFQATT, CDR2 SNEGSKA (reference sequence). This CDR3 region has 13 residues. Trimming removed 6 bases at V and 7 bases at J, with 16 bases between. The CDR3 nucleotides read TGCAGTGCCCCCCCAGGGGCGGGAAATGAGCAGTTCTTC. The encoded protein is CSAPPGAGNEQFF.

This clonotype was observed at least ten times. The chain carries TRBV29-1 and TRBJ1-1; perhaps TRBD1 as D (6 bases). V lost 6 bases and J lost 3, with 14 bases in between. The length of the CDR3 is 13 residues. Germline V gives CDR1 SQVTM, CDR2 ANQGSEA. The CDR3 region has the DNA TGCAGCGTAGCAATACAGGGTGACACTGAAGCTTTCTTT. This codes for CSVAIQGDTEAFF.

This clonotype appeared a single time. Possible read error: a much larger clone is one base away. The V and J genes are TRBV6-1 and TRBJ2-5; D tentatively reads TRBD1 or TRBD2 (5 bases each). The CDR3 is made up of 14 amino acids. Germline V gene sequence: CDR1 MNHNS, CDR2 SASEGT. V was shortened by 6 bases and J by 5 bases, with 16 bases between the two germline ends. The CDR3 loop is CASRDWGMFETQYF. The CDR3, as DNA: TGTGCCAGCAGGGACTGGGGGATGTTCGAGACCCAGTACTTC.

This clonotype was detected a few times. The chain employs TRBV5-1 and TRBJ2-7, with D perhaps given as TRBD1 or TRBD2 (5 bases each). CDR3 length: 16 amino acids. Looked up from germline, CDR1 is SGHRS and CDR2 is YFSETQ. V was cut by 3 bases and J by 1 base, with 17 bases left in between. CDR3 DNA: TGCGCCAGCAGCTGGGACCTAAAACAGCAGTCCTACGAGCAGTACTTC. Protein: CASSWDLKQQSYEQYF.

The rearrangement links TRBV11-1 to TRBJ2-2, with TRBD2 matching 9 bases. CDR3 length: 16 residues. From germline, CDR1 is SGHAT and CDR2 FQDESV (reference sequence). The V and J ends lost 5 bases and 1 base, in that order; junction bases with no gene match: 5. CDR3 in amino acids: CASSRYSGGNTGELFF. CDR3 nucleotides: TGTGCCAGCAGCCGTTATAGCGGGGGGAACACCGGGGAGCTGTTTTTT.

There are many counts of this clonotype. The chain carries TRBV11-1 and TRBJ1-2; D ambiguous. This CDR3 is 12 amino acids long. V lost 5 bases and J lost 7, with 11 bases in between. The germline CDR1 and CDR2 sequences are SGHAT and FQDESV (reference sequence). The CDR3, as DNA: TGTGCCAGCAGCCGTCTCGGGAGTGGCTACACCTTC. Its protein is CASSRLGSGYTF.

This clonotype was seen repeatedly, ten times or more. The V gene is TRBV29-1, the J gene TRBJ1-4, with D maybe TRBD1 (6 bases). V lost 7 bases, J lost 6 bases, and 15 bases lay in between. CDR3 length equals 13 residues. The V gene's germline CDR1 is SQVTM and CDR2 ANQGSEA. CDR3 sequence: CSAGRAGDEKLFF. CDR3 DNA sequence: TGCAGCGCCGGCAGGGCAGGGGATGAAAAACTGTTTTTT.